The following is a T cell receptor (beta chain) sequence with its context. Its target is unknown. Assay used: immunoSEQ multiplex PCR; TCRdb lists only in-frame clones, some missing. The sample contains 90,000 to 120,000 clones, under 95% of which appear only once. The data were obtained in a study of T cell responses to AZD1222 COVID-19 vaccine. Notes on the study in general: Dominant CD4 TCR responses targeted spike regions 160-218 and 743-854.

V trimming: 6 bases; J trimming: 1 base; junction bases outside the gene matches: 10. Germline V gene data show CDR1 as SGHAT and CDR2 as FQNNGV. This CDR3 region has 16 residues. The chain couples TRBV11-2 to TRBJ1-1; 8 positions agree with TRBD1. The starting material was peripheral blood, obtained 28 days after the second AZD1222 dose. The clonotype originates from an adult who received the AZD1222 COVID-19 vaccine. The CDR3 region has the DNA TGTGCCAGCAGACCTCCGACCGGGACAGGGAACACTGAAGCTTTCTTT. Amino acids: CASRPPTGTGNTEAFF. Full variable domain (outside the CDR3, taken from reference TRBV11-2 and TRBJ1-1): EAGVAQSPRYKIIEKRQSVAFWCNPISGHATLYWYQQILGQGPKLLIQFQNNGVVDDSQLPKDRFSAERLKGVDSTLKIQPAKLEDSAVYLCASRPPTGTGNTEAFFGQGTRLTVV.